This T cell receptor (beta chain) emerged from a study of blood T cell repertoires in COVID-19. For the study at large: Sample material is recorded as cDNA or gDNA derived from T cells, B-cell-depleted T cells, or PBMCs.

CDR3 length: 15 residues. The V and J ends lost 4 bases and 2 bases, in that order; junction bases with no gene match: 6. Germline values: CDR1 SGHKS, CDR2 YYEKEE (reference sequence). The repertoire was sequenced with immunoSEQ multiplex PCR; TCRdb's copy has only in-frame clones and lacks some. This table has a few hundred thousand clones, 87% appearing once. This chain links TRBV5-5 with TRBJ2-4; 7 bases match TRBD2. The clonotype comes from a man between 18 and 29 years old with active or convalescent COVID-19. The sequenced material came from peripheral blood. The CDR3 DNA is TGTGCCAGCAGCAGGGTGACTAGCTCCAAAAACATTCAGTACTTC. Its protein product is CASSRVTSSKNIQYF.